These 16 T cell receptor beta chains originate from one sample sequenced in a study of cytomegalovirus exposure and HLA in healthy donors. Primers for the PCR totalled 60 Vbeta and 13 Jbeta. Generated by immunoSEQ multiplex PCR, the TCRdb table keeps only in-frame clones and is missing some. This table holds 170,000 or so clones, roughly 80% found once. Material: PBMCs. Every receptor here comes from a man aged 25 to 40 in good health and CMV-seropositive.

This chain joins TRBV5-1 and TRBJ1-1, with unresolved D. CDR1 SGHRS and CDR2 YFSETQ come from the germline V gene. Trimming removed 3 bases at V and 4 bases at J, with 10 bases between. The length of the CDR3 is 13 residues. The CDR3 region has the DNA TGCGCCAGCAGCTATCCCGGTGGCACTGAAGCTTTCTTT. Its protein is CASSYPGGTEAFF.

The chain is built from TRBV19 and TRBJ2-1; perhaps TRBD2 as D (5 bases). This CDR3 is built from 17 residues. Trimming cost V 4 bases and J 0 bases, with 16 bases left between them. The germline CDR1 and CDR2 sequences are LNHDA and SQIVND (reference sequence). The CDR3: CASSTLEAHSSYNEQFF. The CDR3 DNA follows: TGTGCCAGTAGTACCCTGGAGGCTCACAGCTCCTACAATGAGCAGTTCTTC. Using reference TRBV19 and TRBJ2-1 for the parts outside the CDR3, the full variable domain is DGGITQSPKYLFRKEGQNVTLSCEQNLNHDAMYWYRQDPGQGLRLIYYSQIVNDFQKGDIAEGYSVSREKKESFPLTVTSAQKNPTAFYLCASSTLEAHSSYNEQFFGPGTRLTVL.

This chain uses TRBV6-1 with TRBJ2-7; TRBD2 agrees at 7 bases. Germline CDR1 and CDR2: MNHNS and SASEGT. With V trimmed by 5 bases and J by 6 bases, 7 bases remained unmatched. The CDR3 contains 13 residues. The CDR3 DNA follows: TGTGCCAGCAGTCCAAGGGAGGGAGGCGAGCAGTACTTC. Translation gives CASSPREGGEQYF.

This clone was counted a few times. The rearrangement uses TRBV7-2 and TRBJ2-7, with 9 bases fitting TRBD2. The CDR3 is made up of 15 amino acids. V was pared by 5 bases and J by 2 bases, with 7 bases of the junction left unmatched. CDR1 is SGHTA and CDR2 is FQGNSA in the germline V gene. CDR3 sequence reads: CASSPIAGVTYEQYF. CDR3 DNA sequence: TGTGCCAGCAGCCCGATAGCGGGAGTGACCTACGAGCAGTACTTC.

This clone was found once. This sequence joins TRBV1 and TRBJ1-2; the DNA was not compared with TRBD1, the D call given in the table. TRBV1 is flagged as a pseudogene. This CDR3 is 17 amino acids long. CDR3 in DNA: TGCACCAGCAGCCGCCTAACTACGACAGGGTTCTTCTATGGCTACACCTTC. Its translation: CTSSRLTTTGFFYGYTF.

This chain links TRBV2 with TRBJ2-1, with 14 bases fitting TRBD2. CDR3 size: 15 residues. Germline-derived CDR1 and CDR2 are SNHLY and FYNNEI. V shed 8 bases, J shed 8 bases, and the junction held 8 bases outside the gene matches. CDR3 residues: CASRRLAGGTDEQFF. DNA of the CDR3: TGTGCCAGCCGTCGACTAGCGGGGGGGACGGATGAGCAGTTCTTC.

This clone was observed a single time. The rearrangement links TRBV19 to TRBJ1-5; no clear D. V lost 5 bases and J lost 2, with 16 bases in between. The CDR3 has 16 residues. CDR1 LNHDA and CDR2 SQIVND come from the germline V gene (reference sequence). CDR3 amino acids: CASSAYVVRGNQPQHF. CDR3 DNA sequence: TGTGCCAGTAGTGCCTACGTGGTGCGGGGCAATCAGCCCCAGCATTTT.

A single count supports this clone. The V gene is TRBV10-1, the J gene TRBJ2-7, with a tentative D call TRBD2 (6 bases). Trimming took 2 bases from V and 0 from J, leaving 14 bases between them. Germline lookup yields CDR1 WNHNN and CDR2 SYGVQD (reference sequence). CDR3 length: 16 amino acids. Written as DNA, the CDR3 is TGCGCCAGCAGTGAGGAGGTTAGCGGTACCTCCTACGAGCAGTACTTC. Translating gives CASSEEVSGTSYEQYF.

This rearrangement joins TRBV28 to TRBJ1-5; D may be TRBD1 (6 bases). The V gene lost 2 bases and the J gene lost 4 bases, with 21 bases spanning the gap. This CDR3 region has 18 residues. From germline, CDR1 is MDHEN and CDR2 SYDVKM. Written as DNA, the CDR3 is TGTGCCAGCAGTTTACCCTCTGAAAACAGGGTGGGGAATCAGCCCCAGCATTTT. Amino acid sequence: CASSLPSENRVGNQPQHF.

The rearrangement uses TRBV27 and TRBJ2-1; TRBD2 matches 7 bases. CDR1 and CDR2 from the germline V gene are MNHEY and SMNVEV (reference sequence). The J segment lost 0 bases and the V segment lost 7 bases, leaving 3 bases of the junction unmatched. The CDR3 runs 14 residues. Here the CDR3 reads CASTPGGSYNEQFF. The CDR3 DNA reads TGTGCCAGCACCCCGGGGGGCTCCTACAATGAGCAGTTCTTC.

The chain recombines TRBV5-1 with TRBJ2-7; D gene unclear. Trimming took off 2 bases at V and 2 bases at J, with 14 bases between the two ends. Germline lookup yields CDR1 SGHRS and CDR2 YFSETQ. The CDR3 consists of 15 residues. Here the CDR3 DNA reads TGCGCCAGCAGCTTCGGAGACGGCCTAACCTACGAGCAGTACTTC. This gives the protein CASSFGDGLTYEQYF.

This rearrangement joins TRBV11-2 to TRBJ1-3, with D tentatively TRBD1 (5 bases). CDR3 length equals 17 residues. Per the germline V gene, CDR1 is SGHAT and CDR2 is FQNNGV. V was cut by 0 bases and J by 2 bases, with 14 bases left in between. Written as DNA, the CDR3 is TGTGCCAGCAGCTTAGATGCCCAGGGCGCCGCTGGAAACACCATATATTTT. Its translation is CASSLDAQGAAGNTIYF.

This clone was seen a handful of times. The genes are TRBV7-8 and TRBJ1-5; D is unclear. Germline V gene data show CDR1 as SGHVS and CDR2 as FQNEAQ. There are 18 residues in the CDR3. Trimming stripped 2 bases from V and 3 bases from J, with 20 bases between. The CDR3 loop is CASSLSPPWEGFNQPQHF. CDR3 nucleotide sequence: TGTGCCAGCAGCTTATCTCCCCCCTGGGAGGGATTCAATCAGCCCCAGCATTTT.

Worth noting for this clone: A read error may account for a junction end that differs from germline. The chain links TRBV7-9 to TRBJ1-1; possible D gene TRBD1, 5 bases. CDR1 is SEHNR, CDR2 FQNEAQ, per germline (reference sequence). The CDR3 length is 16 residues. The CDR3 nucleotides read TGTTCCAGCAGCTTAGGGTCTCAGGGCGCGAACACTGAAGCTTTCTTT. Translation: CSSSLGSQGANTEAFF.

CDR3 loop: CASSVASGGYEQFF. Written as DNA, the CDR3 is TGTGCCAGCAGTGTGGCTAGCGGGGGGTATGAGCAGTTCTTC. The chain joins TRBV2 to TRBJ2-1; 11 nucleotides agree with TRBD2. This CDR3 has 14 amino acids. Germline lookup yields CDR1 SNHLY and CDR2 FYNNEI. The junction had 4 bases not matched to a gene; V was cut back by 4 bases and J by 8 bases.

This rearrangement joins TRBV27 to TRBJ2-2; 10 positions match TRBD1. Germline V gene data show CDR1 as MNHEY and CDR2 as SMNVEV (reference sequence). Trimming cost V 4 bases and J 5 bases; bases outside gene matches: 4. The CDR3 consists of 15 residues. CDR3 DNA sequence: TGTGCCAGCAGTTCCCGACAGGGGGCAACCGGGGAGCTGTTTTTT. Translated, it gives CASSSRQGATGELFF.